This T cell receptor (beta chain) stems from a study of human T cells and chemical hapten exposure. This clonotype was counted only a few times. A single record per CDR3 protein comes from TCRdb applying MiXCR to the RACE reads. The sample contains around 99,000 distinct CDR3 sequences, 11% of which appear only once. Time point of the sample: patch test 2, 6 weeks after DPC sensitization. Described treatment: therapeutic diphenylcyclopropenone sensitization with weekly scalp DPC. V was cut by 1 base and J by 4 bases, with 11 bases left in between. CDR3 size: 15 residues. CDR1 and CDR2 (germline): SGHTA, FQGNSA.

The receptor was isolated from a man in his forties with alopecia areata. Some clones in this sample may be carry-over from other donors' samples. The sample consisted of whole blood, taken in connection with sensitization to the hapten diphenylcyclopropenone (DPC). The chain uses TRBV7-2 and TRBJ2-1, with D maybe TRBD2 (5 bases). CDR3 bases: TGTGCCAGCAGCTTAGAAGGTCGGGGATACAATGAGCAGTTCTTC. Translated, it gives CASSLEGRGYNEQFF.